What follows are 12 T cell receptor beta chains derived from one specimen sequenced in a study of cytotoxic CD8 clonotypes in ibrutinib-treated CLL. Repertoires were generated with immunoSEQ multiplex PCR, while TCRdb's copy carries only in-frame clones and drops some. Altogether 35,000 to 45,000 clones are present, roughly two thirds being singletons, with the ten largest covering approximately 13%. The source was PBMCs, collected after 12 months of ibrutinib treatment. All receptors derive from a human donor with chronic lymphocytic leukemia.

The chain links TRBV7-9 to TRBJ2-2, with a possible D match to TRBD2 (5 bases). The germline V gene encodes CDR1 SEHNR and CDR2 FQNEAQ (reference sequence). The CDR3 sequence is 13 residues long. V dropped 6 bases and J dropped 6 bases, with 11 bases sitting between them. CDR3 loop: CASRGGLAGELFF. The DNA of the CDR3 is TGTGCCAGCAGGGGCGGACTGGCCGGGGAGCTGTTTTTT.

V usage is TRBV6-6 and J usage is TRBJ1-1; a possible D gene is TRBD1 (5 bases). V was trimmed by 4 bases and J by 7 bases, leaving 13 bases between them. This CDR3 has 13 amino acids. CDR1 and CDR2 (germline): MNHNY, SVGAGI (reference sequence). Written as DNA, the CDR3 is TGTGCCAGCAGTTTAGACGGCAGGGTTGAAGCTTTCTTT. This gives the protein CASSLDGRVEAFF.

J is TRBJ1-1 and V is TRBV19; D is undetermined. Germline-derived CDR1 and CDR2 are LNHDA and SQIVND (reference sequence). V lost 9 bases, J lost 1 base, and 9 bases lay in between. CDR3 length equals 12 residues. CDR3 bases: TGTGCCAGCCGTAACCCGAACACTGAAGCTTTCTTT. As protein: CASRNPNTEAFF.

This chain connects TRBV4-3 to TRBJ2-5, with TRBD2 matching over 14 bases. The CDR3 runs 17 residues. V lost 2 bases to trimming and J lost 4 bases; unmatched junction nucleotides: 6. CDR1 LGHNA and CDR2 YSLEER come from the germline V gene. CDR3 in DNA: TGCGCCAGCAGCCAACGAGGACTAGCGGGAGGAGGAGAGACCCAGTACTTC. It codes for CASSQRGLAGGGETQYF.

The chain recombines TRBV5-4 with TRBJ2-3; 14 positions match TRBD2. Unmatched junction bases numbered 8, after V lost 3 bases and J lost 5 bases. This CDR3 region has 17 residues. The V gene's germline CDR1 is SGHNT and CDR2 YYREEE (reference sequence). The CDR3 sequence: CASSYPGTSGSIDTQYF. The CDR3 region has the DNA TGTGCCAGCAGCTATCCCGGGACTAGCGGGAGTATAGATACGCAGTATTTT.

The V call is TRBV5-4, the J call TRBJ2-1; weak D call: TRBD2 (5 bases). The CDR3 runs 15 residues. V lost 0 bases, J lost 2 bases, and 9 bases lay in between. The V gene's germline CDR1 is SGHNT and CDR2 YYREEE (reference sequence). Here the CDR3 reads CASSLEGRTYNEQFF. In DNA, the CDR3 is TGTGCCAGCAGCTTGGAAGGGAGAACCTACAATGAGCAGTTCTTC. Full variable domain (rest looked up from reference TRBV5-4 and TRBJ2-1): ETGVTQSPTHLIKTRGQQVTLRCSSQSGHNTVSWYQQALGQGPQFIFQYYREEENGRGNFPPRFSGLQFPNYSSELNVNALELDDSALYLCASSLEGRTYNEQFFGPGTRLTVL.

The rearrangement links TRBV7-9 to TRBJ1-1; D ambiguous. Germline CDR1 SEHNR, CDR2 FQNEAQ (reference sequence). There are 13 residues in the CDR3. With 1 base removed from V and 4 bases from J, the gap between germline ends came to 7 bases. CDR3 bases: TGTGCCAGCAGCTTAGGCCCGAGCACTGAAGCTTTCTTT. This sequence encodes CASSLGPSTEAFF.

V gene TRBV5-8 combines with J gene TRBJ2-5; 9 nucleotides align to TRBD1. The junction had 9 bases not matched to a gene; V was cut back by 1 base and J by 5 bases. Germline V gene data show CDR1 as SGHTS and CDR2 as YDEGEE. The CDR3 extends over 16 amino acids. CDR3 sequence: CASSLNVGQGLETQYF. CDR3 coding DNA: TGTGCCAGCAGCTTGAACGTCGGACAGGGGCTGGAGACCCAGTACTTC.

V usage is TRBV7-2 and J usage is TRBJ2-1, with no clear D. CDR1 is SGHTA, CDR2 FQGNSA, per germline. With 3 bases removed from V and 4 bases from J, the gap between germline ends came to 16 bases. The CDR3 extends over 16 amino acids. The CDR3 reads CASSFNPVQRYNEQFF. The CDR3 bases are TGTGCCAGCAGCTTTAATCCGGTTCAGCGTTACAATGAGCAGTTCTTC.

This clone was detected only a few times. The chain uses TRBV28 and TRBJ1-4, with 7 bases that match TRBD1. With V trimmed by 3 bases and J by 4 bases, 2 bases remained unmatched. Germline-derived CDR1 and CDR2 are MDHEN and SYDVKM. This CDR3 contains 14 residues. CDR3 residues: CASSFTGDNEKLFF. The CDR3 nucleotides read TGTGCCAGCAGTTTTACAGGGGATAATGAAAAACTGTTTTTT.

The chain combines TRBV7-2 with TRBJ2-1; D is perhaps TRBD1 (6 bases). The CDR3 contains 15 residues. CDR1 and CDR2 (germline): SGHTA, FQGNSA. Trimming left V 8 bases short and J 4 bases short, with 18 bases between. The CDR3 loop reads CASLGAGIFYNEQFF. In DNA, the CDR3 is TGTGCCAGCCTGGGGGCAGGGATCTTTTACAATGAGCAGTTCTTC.

The chain recombines TRBV6-5 with TRBJ2-1; tentative D call: TRBD2 (5 bases). The CDR3 runs to 15 residues. V dropped 4 bases and J dropped 5 bases, with 15 bases sitting between them. The V gene's germline CDR1 is MNHEY and CDR2 SVGAGI. The CDR3 sequence: CASSSHGESDNEQFF. The CDR3 bases are TGTGCCAGCAGTTCCCACGGGGAGAGCGACAATGAGCAGTTCTTC.